The 32 T cell receptor beta chains below all came from one sample that was sequenced in a study of PD-1 blockade in classical Hodgkin lymphoma. The time point: cycle 4 day 1 (C4D1), after around six weeks of nivolumab. No patient escaped relapse after autologous stem cell transplantation, and brentuximab vedotin exposure varied. Assay: immunoSEQ multiplex PCR; the TCRdb copy retains only in-frame clones and omits some. The sample lists 5,500 to 8,000 clones, 82% occurring once. The sample in question was peripheral blood mononuclear cells (PBMCs), obtained before the fourth cycle of nivolumab. The receptors shown here come from a human donor with classical Hodgkin lymphoma.

The chain joins TRBV18 to TRBJ1-3; perhaps TRBD1 as D (5 bases). The CDR3 has 19 amino acids. Trimming took 1 base from V and 11 from J, leaving 30 bases between them. Germline V gene data show CDR1 as KGHSH and CDR2 as LQKENI. Here the CDR3 DNA reads TGTGCCAGCTCACCACTTACGGGGGATAGGAGCTCACCCCCCCCTCCCATATATTTT. It codes for CASSPLTGDRSSPPPPIYF.

This chain connects TRBV2 to TRBJ2-1; 8 positions match TRBD2. This CDR3 spans 14 amino acids. CDR1 and CDR2 (germline): SNHLY, FYNNEI. After removal of 4 bases from V and 6 bases from J, the junction contained 5 bases not matched to a gene. CDR3 nucleotides: TGTGCCAGCAGTGCATTCGGGGGGGCCAATGAGCAGTTCTTC. It translates to CASSAFGGANEQFF.

J is TRBJ2-2 and V is TRBV6-1; tentatively, D is TRBD1 (6 bases). The CDR3 spans 15 residues. The germline gives CDR1 MNHNS, CDR2 SASEGT. The V end lost 6 bases, the J end lost 4 bases, and 15 bases lay between the germline ends. CDR3 DNA sequence: TGTGCCAGCAGGGTGGGGGCCATTCTCACCGGGGAGCTGTTTTTT. Protein: CASRVGAILTGELFF.

V gene TRBV9 combines with J gene TRBJ2-5; D is tentatively TRBD1 or TRBD2 (6 bases each). Per the germline V gene, CDR1 is SGDLS and CDR2 is YYNGEE. This CDR3 spans 18 amino acids. Trimming took 2 bases from V and 2 from J, leaving 22 bases between them. This CDR3 is CASSVDPRGGPSQETQYF. In nucleotides, the CDR3 is TGTGCCAGCAGCGTCGACCCCCGTGGGGGGCCGAGTCAAGAGACCCAGTACTTC.

V usage is TRBV19 and J usage is TRBJ2-1; possibly TRBD1 for D (6 bases). Germline lookup yields CDR1 LNHDA and CDR2 SQIVND (reference sequence). The CDR3 consists of 15 residues. Deletions cut 9 bases from V and 4 bases from J, with 19 bases between. CDR3 coding DNA: TGTGCCAGCGGACAGAATCCAAGGGATTACAATGAGCAGTTCTTC. Encoded protein: CASGQNPRDYNEQFF.

This clone occurred a few times. This chain joins TRBV19 and TRBJ1-2, with 7 nucleotides matching TRBD1. The CDR3 totals 14 residues. Germline assignment: CDR1 LNHDA and CDR2 SQIVND (reference sequence). V dropped 4 bases and J dropped 2; count of bases not matched to a gene: 4. CDR3 DNA: TGTGCCAGTAGTAAGGGGACAGAAAACTATGGCTACACCTTC. Translation gives CASSKGTENYGYTF.

The chain employs TRBV7-9 and TRBJ1-5, with D unclear. The CDR3 is 13 amino acids. The germline V and J ends were trimmed by 1 base and 6 bases, with 7 bases remaining between them. The germline gives CDR1 SEHNR, CDR2 FQNEAQ (reference sequence). CDR3 sequence: CASSLEGIQPQHF. CDR3 nucleotide sequence: TGTGCCAGCAGCTTAGAAGGGATTCAGCCCCAGCATTTT.

The V and J genes are TRBV13 and TRBJ1-1; 8 positions agree with TRBD1. The J segment lost 5 bases and the V segment lost 3 bases, leaving 5 bases of the junction unmatched. CDR1 is PRHDT and CDR2 is FYEKMQ in the germline V gene (reference sequence). CDR3 length: 14 residues. In DNA form, the CDR3 reads TGTGCCAGCAGCTTCGGACAGGGAGGGACTGAAGCTTTCTTT. Its protein is CASSFGQGGTEAFF.

J is TRBJ2-2 and V is TRBV18; no clear D gene. The CDR3 spans 12 residues. The germline CDR1 and CDR2 sequences are KGHSH and LQKENI. The V end lost 2 bases, the J end lost 8 bases, and 6 bases lay between the germline ends. The DNA of the CDR3 is TGTGCCAGCTCACCAGGGTCGGGGGAGCTGTTTTTT. Its protein is CASSPGSGELFF.

This sequence joins TRBV6-5 and TRBJ1-1, with D hard to call. CDR1 is MNHEY, CDR2 SVGAGI, per germline. Trimming pared 3 bases from V and 1 base from J, leaving 6 bases between. The CDR3 runs 13 residues. The DNA for the CDR3 is TGTGCCAGCAGTTATAACCAGAACACTGAAGCTTTCTTT. As protein: CASSYNQNTEAFF.

This chain connects TRBV6-4 to TRBJ2-7; 8 bases match TRBD1. In germline, CDR1 is MRHNA, CDR2 SNTAGT. J gave up 3 bases and V 9 bases, and 7 bases lay outside the gene matches. The CDR3 runs to 13 residues. The CDR3 coding sequence is TGTGCCAGACCCCTCGGACAGGGCTACGAGCAGTACTTC. Encoded protein: CARPLGQGYEQYF.

The chain recombines TRBV7-6 with TRBJ2-2; 9 bases are a match to TRBD1. The CDR3 sequence is 15 residues long. From germline, CDR1 is SGHVS and CDR2 FNYEAQ. The J segment lost 5 bases and the V segment lost 1 base, leaving 2 bases of the junction unmatched. CDR3 loop: CASSLGQGGTGELFF. The CDR3 DNA follows: TGTGCCAGCAGCTTAGGACAGGGGGGAACCGGGGAGCTGTTTTTT.

The chain joins TRBV28 to TRBJ1-2, with D possibly matching TRBD1 (6 bases). CDR3 size: 12 residues. Trimming took off 5 bases at V and 5 bases at J, with 9 bases between the two ends. Germline-derived CDR1 and CDR2 are MDHEN and SYDVKM. The CDR3 protein is CASSPGQYGYTF. The CDR3 coding sequence is TGTGCCAGCAGTCCAGGACAGTATGGCTACACCTTC.

This sequence joins TRBV10-1 and TRBJ2-2; no definite D call. Trimming pared 3 bases from V and 4 bases from J, leaving 9 bases between. The CDR3 loop spans 14 amino acids. CDR1 WNHNN and CDR2 SYGVQD come from the germline V gene (reference sequence). Here the CDR3 DNA reads TGCGCCAGCAGTGAATCAATGATCACCGGGGAGCTGTTTTTT. It yields the protein CASSESMITGELFF.

This clone has a handful of counts. The chain joins TRBV4-3 to TRBJ2-2; the D gene is possibly TRBD2 (6 bases). The length of the CDR3 is 14 residues. Between the trimmed V and J ends, which lost 3 bases and 5 bases, there was a span of 10 bases. Germline CDR1 is LGHNA and CDR2 is YSLEER. CDR3 residues: CASSHLGGTGELFF. CDR3 bases: TGCGCCAGCAGCCACCTGGGGGGAACCGGGGAGCTGTTTTTT.

The genes are TRBV7-2 and TRBJ1-5, with 7 bases lining up with TRBD1. The V gene's germline CDR1 is SGHTA and CDR2 FQGNSA. The J segment lost 1 base and the V segment lost 2 bases, leaving 2 bases of the junction unmatched. The CDR3 is 15 residues long. The CDR3 nucleotides read TGTGCCAGCAGCTTACAACAGGGGAGCAATCAGCCCCAGCATTTT. This translates into CASSLQQGSNQPQHF.

The chain employs TRBV19 and TRBJ2-6; D is uncertain. This CDR3 spans 16 amino acids. Trimming removed 11 bases from V and 1 base from J, with 18 bases in between. Looked up from germline, CDR1 is LNHDA and CDR2 is SQIVND (reference sequence). The CDR3 DNA reads TGTGCCTGTACTCCCACCTGGGCTTCTGGGGCCAACGTCCTGACTTTC. It translates to CACTPTWASGANVLTF.

In DNA, the CDR3 is TGTGCCTGGAGTGGAGCCGGGGTACGTAGTTACACTGAAGCTTTCTTT. It yields the protein CAWSGAGVRSYTEAFF. This chain joins TRBV30 and TRBJ1-1; no definite D call. This CDR3 has 16 residues. Trimming cost V 1 base and J 3 bases, with 18 bases left between them. In germline, CDR1 is GTSNPN, CDR2 SVGIG (reference sequence).

The CDR3 sequence is CASSETGTYGYTF. The CDR3 nucleotides read TGTGCCAGCAGTGAAACAGGGACCTATGGCTACACCTTC. This sequence joins TRBV2 and TRBJ1-2; D is possibly TRBD1 (6 bases). Germline V CDR1 and CDR2: SNHLY, FYNNEI. The CDR3 is made up of 13 amino acids. Trimming shortened V by 2 bases and J by 4 bases, and 8 bases separated the two germline ends.

V usage is TRBV27 and J usage is TRBJ2-1; unclear D gene. Trimming left V 5 bases short and J 3 bases short, with 8 bases between. The CDR3 is made up of 13 amino acids. Germline V lookup: CDR1 MNHEY, CDR2 SMNVEV (reference sequence). CDR3 amino acids: CASSREVYNEQFF. CDR3 nucleotide sequence: TGTGCCAGCAGTAGAGAAGTCTACAATGAGCAGTTCTTC.

V gene TRBV2 combines with J gene TRBJ2-6; D is unclear. Trimming removed 1 base at V and 0 bases at J, with 10 bases between. Germline V gives CDR1 SNHLY, CDR2 FYNNEI. The CDR3 has 17 residues. The CDR3: CASSEELLISGANVLTF. In nucleotides, the CDR3 is TGTGCCAGCAGTGAAGAACTCCTCATCTCTGGGGCCAACGTCCTGACTTTC.

J is TRBJ1-2 and V is TRBV6-4; D gene uncertain. Between the trimmed V and J ends, which lost 3 bases and 8 bases, there was a span of 10 bases. Germline loops: CDR1 MRHNA, CDR2 SNTAGT. The CDR3 totals 12 residues. The CDR3 coding sequence is TGTGCCAGCAGTGAGGGGTCTACCGGCTACACCTTC. Residues: CASSEGSTGYTF.

The rearrangement joins TRBV7-2 to TRBJ2-5; 11 bases agree with TRBD2. This CDR3 spans 15 amino acids. Germline trimming cut 5 bases from V and 4 bases from J; bases unmatched to any gene: 6. Germline V gives CDR1 SGHTA, CDR2 FQGNSA. The DNA of the CDR3 is TGTGCCAGCAGCCTGGCCGGGACTAGCGGAGAGACCCAGTACTTC. Amino acids: CASSLAGTSGETQYF.

CDR3 in DNA: TGTGCCAGCAGCTTGGGCCCCGGGGAGCTGTTTTTT. Translating gives CASSLGPGELFF. The chain recombines TRBV9 with TRBJ2-2; D gene ambiguous. The CDR3 totals 12 residues. Trimming cost V 4 bases and J 6 bases, with 7 bases left between them. The germline V gene has CDR1 SGDLS and CDR2 YYNGEE.

The genes are TRBV19 and TRBJ1-2; no clear D. Germline V gives CDR1 LNHDA, CDR2 SQIVND (reference sequence). This CDR3 has 12 amino acids. The V end lost 7 bases, the J end lost 4 bases, and 10 bases lay between the germline ends. CDR3 amino acids: CASKGQVYGYTF. The CDR3 DNA is TGTGCCAGTAAGGGTCAAGTCTATGGCTACACCTTC.

This chain links TRBV7-9 with TRBJ2-2, with D perhaps matching TRBD1 (6 bases). The CDR3 sequence is 15 residues long. Germline V gene lookup returns CDR1 SEHNR and CDR2 FQNEAQ (reference sequence). The V end lost 1 base, the J end lost 3 bases, and 9 bases lay between the germline ends. CDR3 sequence: CASSLGQDYTGELFF. CDR3 in DNA: TGTGCCAGCAGCTTAGGACAGGATTACACCGGGGAGCTGTTTTTT.

The chain uses TRBV6-1 and TRBJ2-7; tentatively, D is TRBD2 (5 bases). The germline V gene encodes CDR1 MNHNS and CDR2 SASEGT. Trimming cost V 6 bases and J 3 bases, with 18 bases left between them. The CDR3 runs to 15 residues. DNA of the CDR3: TGTGCCAGCAGCCAGGACGGGCCCGGGGTCTACGAGCAGTACTTC. Protein product: CASSQDGPGVYEQYF.

The rearrangement joins TRBV28 to TRBJ2-1; D unclear. The V end lost 3 bases, the J end lost 15 bases, and 21 bases lay between the germline ends. The CDR3 runs 14 residues. CDR1 is MDHEN, CDR2 SYDVKM, per germline. The CDR3 here is CASSFDPLRGGTFF. In DNA form, the CDR3 reads TGTGCCAGCAGTTTCGACCCGCTTCGTGGCGGCACGTTCTTC.

This chain uses TRBV5-6 with TRBJ1-1; no firm D call. Trimming pared 6 bases from V and 1 base from J, leaving 10 bases between. This CDR3 has 13 residues. CDR1 SGHDT and CDR2 YYEEEE come from the germline V gene. In nucleotides, the CDR3 is TGTGCCAGCACCGGAAGTGGGAACACTGAAGCTTTCTTT. Amino acid sequence: CASTGSGNTEAFF.

This clone was picked up one time. This chain links TRBV5-1 with TRBJ2-1; 11 bases are a match to TRBD2. The V gene end was trimmed by 1 base and the J gene end by 6 bases; junction bases not matched to a gene: 3. The CDR3 extends over 15 amino acids. CDR1 is SGHRS, CDR2 YFSETQ, per germline. CDR3 nucleotide sequence: TGCGCCAGCAGCTTGACTCTAGCGGGGGGCAATGAGCAGTTCTTC. Protein sequence: CASSLTLAGGNEQFF.

This clone was seen just once. The rearrangement links TRBV4-2 to TRBJ2-7; no clear D gene. The germline V gene encodes CDR1 LGHNA and CDR2 YNFKEQ. This CDR3 has 16 residues. V lost 0 bases and J 0 bases, leaving 12 bases between the germline ends. The CDR3, as DNA: TGTGCCAGCAGCCAAGAGTGGGCAGAAAACTCCTACGAGCAGTACTTC. Translating it yields CASSQEWAENSYEQYF.

The chain carries TRBV30 and TRBJ1-1, with D hard to call. The CDR3 loop spans 17 amino acids. Germline CDR1 reads GTSNPN; CDR2 reads SVGIG (reference sequence). V shed 1 base and J shed 3 bases, with 21 bases lying between them. CDR3 region: CAWSGEKLPPAHTEAFF. CDR3 DNA: TGTGCCTGGAGTGGTGAGAAACTCCCACCAGCCCACACTGAAGCTTTCTTT.